This TCR beta chain was observed in a study of blood T cell repertoires in COVID-19. Study at large: COVID-19 samples, acute and convalescent, were from the United States, Italy and Spain.

Data came from immunoSEQ multiplex PCR; TCRdb stores just in-frame clones and leaves some out. In the table there are 200,000 to 250,000 clones, 88% of which are singletons. V lost 5 bases, J lost 1 base, and 2 bases stayed unmatched. The CDR3 is 14 amino acids. Germline-derived CDR1 and CDR2 are SGDLS and YYNGEE. Cohorts were based on clinical histories the participants reported. The V and J genes are TRBV9 and TRBJ2-2, with 7 nucleotides matching TRBD2. This sequence was found in a woman in her twenties or thirties who had been exposed to COVID-19. Sequenced material: PBMCs or T cells enriched from blood (not recorded which). The chain's CDR3 is CASRASGNTGELFF. As DNA, the CDR3 is TGTGCCAGCAGGGCTAGCGGGAACACCGGGGAGCTGTTTTTT.